Listed here are 30 T cell receptor beta chains from one sample, sequenced in a study of early T cells in non-severe SARS-CoV-2 infection. TCRdb re-called the 5' RACE reads through MiXCR, storing one row per CDR3 protein. This table holds 70,000 to 90,000 distinct CDR3 sequences, around 16% found once. Specimen: whole blood. The receptors were sampled from an adult who was a healthcare worker with PCR-confirmed SARS-CoV-2 infection or an uninfected control (not recorded which).

This clonotype was seen only a few times. V usage is TRBV3-1 and J usage is TRBJ2-7; possible D gene TRBD2, 6 bases. Trimming left V 0 bases short and J 3 bases short, with 9 bases between. The CDR3 extends over 14 amino acids. The V gene's germline CDR1 is LGHDT and CDR2 YNNKEL (reference sequence). CDR3 sequence reads: CASSQDAGSYEQYF. The CDR3 nucleotides are TGTGCCAGCAGCCAAGACGCGGGAAGCTACGAGCAGTACTTC.

This chain joins TRBV4-2 and TRBJ1-4; D gene unclear. Germline-derived CDR1 and CDR2 are LGHNA and YNFKEQ. The CDR3 is 14 amino acids. Trimming removed 2 bases at V and 8 bases at J, with 12 bases between. This CDR3 reads CASSQLWGGEKLFF. The CDR3 nucleotides read TGTGCCAGCAGCCAACTCTGGGGTGGAGAAAAACTGTTTTTT.

This clonotype was picked up a small number of times. The chain uses TRBV20-1 and TRBJ1-5; D is uncertain. This CDR3 contains 13 residues. Germline CDR1 reads DFQATT; CDR2 reads SNEGSKA (reference sequence). Trimming cost V 6 bases and J 1 base, with 10 bases left between them. The CDR3 loop is CSASDKSNQPQHF. In DNA, the CDR3 is TGCAGTGCCTCCGACAAGAGCAATCAGCCCCAGCATTTT.

This clonotype is labeled medium-sized. The rearrangement joins TRBV7-6 to TRBJ2-2; perhaps TRBD2 as D (5 bases). Germline CDR1 and CDR2: SGHVS and FNYEAQ. The CDR3 has 14 amino acids. V was pared by 1 base and J by 3 bases, with 6 bases between. CDR3 nucleotide sequence: TGTGCCAGCAGCTTAGGGACTTACACCGGGGAGCTGTTTTTT. Protein: CASSLGTYTGELFF. The full variable domain, in which reference TRBV7-6 and TRBJ2-2 provide the parts outside the CDR3, is GAGVSQSPRYKVTKRGQDVALRCDPISGHVSLYWYRQALGQGPEFLTYFNYEAQQDKSGLPNDRFSAERPEGSISTLTIQRTEQRDSAMYRCASSLGTYTGELFFGEGSRLTVL.

This clonotype was seen a few times. The genes are TRBV12-2 and TRBJ1-2. TRBV12-2 is designated a pseudogene. The CDR3 is 15 amino acids. The CDR3 DNA reads as TGTGCAAGTCGCCTAAACCCTAGGCGGGACTATGGCTACACCTTC. Translated: CASRLNPRRDYGYTF.

This clonotype was observed a handful of times. This sequence joins TRBV5-1 and TRBJ2-1, with 8 nucleotides matching TRBD2. J was trimmed by 7 bases and V by 1 base; bases with no gene match: 7. CDR1 and CDR2 from the germline V gene are SGHRS and YFSETQ. The CDR3 loop spans 15 amino acids. In DNA, the CDR3 is TGCGCCAGCAGCTTGTACGTGACTAGCGAGAATGAGCAGTTCTTC. Translated, it gives CASSLYVTSENEQFF.

This clonotype was seen just once. CDR3: CASSGGRTSTDTQYF. In DNA, the CDR3 is TGTGCCAGCAGCGGGGGACGGACTAGCACAGATACGCAGTATTTT. The rearrangement links TRBV9 to TRBJ2-3, with D perhaps TRBD1 or TRBD2 (5 bases each). Germline V gives CDR1 SGDLS, CDR2 YYNGEE. The CDR3 extends over 15 amino acids. Trimming removed 3 bases from V and 0 bases from J, with 11 bases in between.

This clonotype was seen only a few times. The V and J genes are TRBV29-1 and TRBJ2-7; 10 bases line up with TRBD2. V dropped 3 bases and J dropped 3; count of bases not matched to a gene: 8. The CDR3 length is 15 residues. Looked up from germline, CDR1 is SQVTM and CDR2 is ANQGSEA. The CDR3 DNA reads as TGCAGCGTTGATGGGGCTAGCGGGAGCCGCTACGAGCAGTACTTC. Translated, it gives CSVDGASGSRYEQYF.

At least ten counts were recorded for this clonotype. J is TRBJ1-1 and V is TRBV5-4, with 7 bases matching TRBD1. Trimming at V came to 4 bases and at J to 0 bases, leaving 9 bases not matched to a gene. Germline CDR1 is SGHNT and CDR2 is YYREEE (reference sequence). The CDR3 loop spans 16 amino acids. This chain's CDR3 is CASSPRGQILNTEAFF. The DNA of the CDR3 is TGTGCCAGCAGCCCAAGGGGACAGATATTGAACACTGAAGCTTTCTTT.

The chain employs TRBV7-6 and TRBJ1-1, with D possibly matching TRBD1 (6 bases). CDR1 is SGHVS and CDR2 is FNYEAQ in the germline V gene. CDR3 length: 18 residues. The V gene lost 5 bases and the J gene lost 0 bases, with 22 bases spanning the gap. The CDR3 DNA follows: TGTGCCAGCAGCCCCAGGAGTGCAGGGGCAACTATGAACACTGAAGCTTTCTTT. It specifies CASSPRSAGATMNTEAFF.

The rearrangement links TRBV29-1 to TRBJ1-1; TRBD1 is a possible D gene (5 bases). V lost 2 bases to trimming and J lost 7 bases, with 14 bases between them. This CDR3 has 13 residues. Germline-derived CDR1 and CDR2 are SQVTM and ANQGSEA. The CDR3 region has the DNA TGCAGCGTTGAATTGCGGGGGGTTGGTGAAGCTTTCTTT. Translated, it gives CSVELRGVGEAFF.

The chain combines TRBV6-5 with TRBJ2-1; D is ambiguous. V dropped 5 bases and J dropped 10 bases, with 12 bases sitting between them. CDR1 and CDR2 (germline): MNHEY, SVGAGI. The CDR3 loop spans 12 amino acids. Here the CDR3 DNA reads TGTGCCAGCAGTCACAGAGCAGAGGAGCAGTTCTTC. Translating it yields CASSHRAEEQFF.

This clonotype was seen many times. The chain combines TRBV2 with TRBJ2-7; D gene ambiguous. V was cut by 3 bases and J by 2 bases, with 11 bases left in between. Looked up from germline, CDR1 is SNHLY and CDR2 is FYNNEI. CDR3 length equals 14 residues. This chain's CDR3 is CASSDGGAAYEQYF. DNA of the CDR3: TGTGCCAGCAGTGACGGCGGAGCAGCCTACGAGCAGTACTTC.

This clonotype has only a few counts. The rearrangement joins TRBV7-2 to TRBJ1-5; D possibly corresponds to TRBD1 (5 bases). CDR3 length equals 16 residues. V gave up 3 bases and J gave up 4 bases, with 16 bases separating them. The germline V gene has CDR1 SGHTA and CDR2 FQGNSA. DNA for the CDR3: TGTGCCAGCAGCTTCAACACCCAGGGAGGGAATCAGCCCCAGCATTTT. This encodes CASSFNTQGGNQPQHF.

This clonotype has only a few counts. The chain uses TRBV6-6 and TRBJ1-5, with TRBD1 as a possible D gene (6 bases). V was pared by 6 bases and J by 6 bases, with 18 bases between. The CDR3 runs 15 residues. Germline V CDR1 and CDR2: MNHNY, SVGAGI (reference sequence). This chain's CDR3 is CASRYESRGGQPQHF. For the CDR3, the DNA is TGTGCCAGCAGATACGAGAGCCGAGGGGGTCAGCCCCAGCATTTT.

V usage is TRBV28 and J usage is TRBJ2-1; 8 bases align to TRBD2. CDR1 is MDHEN and CDR2 is SYDVKM in the germline V gene. After removal of 1 base from V and 12 bases from J, the junction contained 2 bases not matched to a gene. The CDR3 consists of 12 residues. Here the CDR3 reads CASSLLGLGQFF. The CDR3 coding sequence is TGTGCCAGCAGTTTATTGGGACTAGGGCAGTTCTTC. The whole variable domain, remainder taken from reference TRBV28 and TRBJ2-1, is DVKVTQSSRYLVKRTGEKVFLECVQDMDHENMFWYRQDPGLGLRLIYFSYDVKMKEKGDIPEGYSVSREKKERFSLILESASTNQTSMYLCASSLLGLGQFFGPGTRLTVL.

The chain recombines TRBV7-2 with TRBJ2-5, with 8 bases that match TRBD2. This CDR3 has 15 amino acids. The ends lost 6 bases at V and 1 base at J; junction bases unmatched: 7. Germline V gene sequence: CDR1 SGHTA, CDR2 FQGNSA. The CDR3 DNA is TGTGCCAGCAGGTATCATAGCGGGATCCAAGAGACCCAGTACTTC. This translates into CASRYHSGIQETQYF.

The J gene is TRBJ2-2, the V gene TRBV5-1; tentatively, D is TRBD2 (5 bases). The CDR3 runs to 13 residues. V gave up 4 bases and J gave up 7 bases, with 11 bases separating them. The germline CDR1 and CDR2 sequences are SGHRS and YFSETQ. This CDR3 reads CASSVRVDGELFF. The CDR3 DNA follows: TGCGCCAGCAGCGTGCGGGTGGACGGGGAGCTGTTTTTT.

The genes are TRBV7-2 and TRBJ2-3; D is unclear. The germline V and J ends were trimmed by 0 bases and 4 bases, with 14 bases remaining between them. The length of the CDR3 is 16 residues. Germline CDR1 reads SGHTA; CDR2 reads FQGNSA. The CDR3: CASSLAAGFSADTQYF. As DNA, the CDR3 is TGTGCCAGCAGCTTAGCCGCTGGGTTCTCCGCAGATACGCAGTATTTT.

This clonotype was seen only a few times. The chain couples TRBV29-1 to TRBJ2-3; D is tentatively TRBD1 or TRBD2 (6 bases each). Trimming took off 8 bases at V and 7 bases at J, with 13 bases between the two ends. Germline V gene lookup returns CDR1 SQVTM and CDR2 ANQGSEA. This CDR3 comprises 11 residues. The chain's CDR3 is CSSRGGHTQYF. The CDR3 coding sequence is TGCAGCTCTAGAGGGGGGCATACGCAGTATTTT.

This clonotype was picked up a small number of times. The genes are TRBV9 and TRBJ2-5, with a tentative D call TRBD2 (6 bases). There are 16 residues in the CDR3. Germline CDR1 is SGDLS and CDR2 is YYNGEE. Trimming cost V 0 bases and J 1 base, with 13 bases left between them. CDR3 nucleotides: TGTGCCAGCAGCGTAGATGGTAGCGGAATCCAAGAGACCCAGTACTTC. This sequence encodes CASSVDGSGIQETQYF.

The chain joins TRBV5-1 to TRBJ1-1; D ambiguous. Deletions cut 5 bases from V and 1 base from J, with 9 bases between. The germline V gene has CDR1 SGHRS and CDR2 YFSETQ. The CDR3 has 13 residues. CDR3 bases: TGCGCCAGCAGTATACCCCCGAACACTGAAGCTTTCTTT. It translates to CASSIPPNTEAFF.

This clonotype came up a few times. This chain joins TRBV4-1 and TRBJ2-3, with D possibly TRBD1 on 5 matching bases. V was clipped by 3 bases and J by 1 base, with 14 bases between them. This CDR3 spans 16 amino acids. Per germline, CDR1 MGHRA and CDR2 YSYEKL. The CDR3, as DNA: TGCGCCAGCAGCCACGCCTCCATGACAGGCACAGATACGCAGTATTTT. It encodes CASSHASMTGTDTQYF.

Ten or more counts support this clonotype. This sequence joins TRBV5-5 and TRBJ2-7; 8 bases line up with TRBD2. Germline-derived CDR1 and CDR2 are SGHKS and YYEKEE (reference sequence). The V segment lost 4 bases and the J segment 6 bases; nucleotides outside the gene matches: 12. This CDR3 contains 15 residues. DNA of the CDR3: TGTGCCAGCAGCGCCCCCGGGGGGGACAACACCGAGCAGTACTTC. Translating gives CASSAPGGDNTEQYF. Looking up the rest from reference TRBV5-5 and TRBJ2-7 gives the full variable domain: DAGVTQSPTHLIKTRGQQVTLRCSPISGHKSVSWYQQVLGQGPQFIFQYYEKEERGRGNFPDRFSARQFPNYSSELNVNALLLGDSALYLCASSAPGGDNTEQYFGPGTRLTVT.

This clonotype was detected many times. The chain's CDR3 is CASSLRGLHSYEQYF. As DNA, the CDR3 is TGTGCCAGCAGCTTGAGGGGCCTACACTCCTACGAGCAGTACTTC. The genes are TRBV5-4 and TRBJ2-7; D is perhaps TRBD1 (5 bases). There are 15 residues in the CDR3. Germline CDR1 and CDR2: SGHNT and YYREEE (reference sequence). Trimming left V 1 base short and J 0 bases short, with 11 bases between. The complete variable domain, with remaining parts taken from reference TRBV5-4 and TRBJ2-7, reads ETGVTQSPTHLIKTRGQQVTLRCSSQSGHNTVSWYQQALGQGPQFIFQYYREEENGRGNFPPRFSGLQFPNYSSELNVNALELDDSALYLCASSLRGLHSYEQYFGPGTRLTVT.

With respect to this clonotype: Germline is not matched at one junction end, which may reflect a read error. J is TRBJ2-3 and V is TRBV6-2 or TRBV6-3; possibly TRBD1 for D (5 bases). CDR3 length: 15 amino acids. The V gene's germline CDR1 is MNHEY and CDR2 SVGEGT. The CDR3 nucleotides read TGTGCCAGCAATATACGAGTGGGAACCACAGGTACGCAGTATTTT. Protein product: CASNIRVGTTGTQYF.

In this sample, this clonotype turned up a few times. The junction differs from germline at one of its ends, possibly a read error. The rearrangement joins TRBV7-7 to TRBJ2-2; D is uncertain. The CDR3 covers 14 residues. Germline-derived CDR1 and CDR2 are SSHAT and FNYEAQ (reference sequence). The CDR3 sequence: CASSLEDHTGELFF. The CDR3 DNA sequence: TGTGCTAGCAGCTTAGAGGACCACACCGGGGAGCTGTTTTTT.

This clonotype was observed at least ten times. The V call is TRBV28, the J call TRBJ2-7; 8 bases fit TRBD2. This CDR3 has 15 amino acids. V was clipped by 6 bases and J by 2 bases; unmatched bases: 9. CDR1 is MDHEN and CDR2 is SYDVKM in the germline V gene. The DNA of the CDR3 is TGTGCCAGCAGGTCCGGGGGGGGCGGCACCTACGAGCAGTACTTC. Translating it yields CASRSGGGGTYEQYF.

This clonotype occurred many times. The gene calls are TRBV5-1 and TRBJ2-3, with 8 positions matching TRBD2. J was trimmed by 3 bases and V by 4 bases; bases with no gene match: 7. CDR1 is SGHRS, CDR2 YFSETQ, per germline. The CDR3 consists of 15 residues. This CDR3 is CASSSSGIETDTQYF. The CDR3, as DNA: TGCGCCAGCAGCAGTAGCGGGATAGAAACAGATACGCAGTATTTT.

This sequence joins TRBV7-2 and TRBJ1-5; TRBD1 is a possible D gene (6 bases). The CDR3 has 14 amino acids. Per germline, CDR1 SGHTA and CDR2 FQGNSA. Between the trimmed V and J ends, which lost 1 base and 11 bases, there was a span of 15 bases. The CDR3 region is CASSLGAQGSTQHF. DNA for the CDR3: TGTGCCAGCAGCTTAGGGGCACAGGGATCGACCCAGCATTTT.